One and the same sample provided the 10 T cell receptor beta chains below, sequenced in a study of vaccination and CD4 T cells after COVID-19. Treatment meaning: approximately 10-day PBMC culture with coronavirus spike peptide pools or control peptides (ViraFEST assay). CD4+ T cells that came from the unexposed donor were collected before the COVID-19 pandemic (2011-2018). Scientists ran DNA taken from cultured CD4+ T cells through the Oncomine TCR Beta short-read assay for sequencing. The template was genomic DNA from cultured CD4+ T cells. Using its own MiXCR run on the PCR reads, TCRdb lists one record per CDR3 protein. Seen here are roughly 10,000 distinct CDR3 sequences, approximately 45% observed once, and the top ten hold around 11%. Antigens for these TCRs are unknown. Sequenced sample: CD4+ T cells from blood, cultured in vitro. All receptors come from a human donor in good health.

The chain recombines TRBV7-2 with TRBJ2-2; D is possibly TRBD1 (5 bases). The CDR3 loop spans 16 amino acids. The germline gives CDR1 SGHTA, CDR2 FQGNSA. The ends were cut back, 1 base at V and 1 base at J, with 10 bases in the middle. CDR3 nucleotides: TGTGCCAGCAGCTTAGACCTACAGGTGAACACCGGGGAGCTGTTTTTT. Its protein product is CASSLDLQVNTGELFF.

Only a few counts were recorded for this clonotype. V and J are TRBV15 and TRBJ2-3; D not resolved. CDR1 is LNHNV and CDR2 is YYDKDF in the germline V gene (reference sequence). Trimming removed 0 bases from V and 3 bases from J, with 1 base in between. CDR3 length: 12 amino acids. The CDR3 sequence is CATSRETDTQYF. CDR3 coding DNA: TGTGCCACCAGCAGAGAGACAGATACGCAGTATTTT.

V and J are TRBV4-1 and TRBJ1-2, with 7 bases aligning to TRBD1. The CDR3 is 14 residues long. CDR1 is MGHRA, CDR2 YSYEKL, per germline. V was clipped by 0 bases and J by 7 bases; unmatched bases: 5. DNA for the CDR3: TGCGCCAGCAGCCAAGACCGGGACAGAGCTGGCTACACCTTC. Amino acids: CASSQDRDRAGYTF.

J is TRBJ1-5 and V is TRBV14; D is undetermined. This CDR3 is built from 13 residues. Germline CDR1 SGHDN, CDR2 FVKESK. V shed 5 bases and J shed 4 bases, with 9 bases lying between them. In DNA, the CDR3 is TGTGCCAGCAGCGTAAACAGTAATCAGCCCCAGCATTTT. Protein sequence: CASSVNSNQPQHF.

The chain joins TRBV7-9 to TRBJ2-1; D is perhaps TRBD1 (6 bases). The CDR3 is 16 residues long. The V gene's germline CDR1 is SEHNR and CDR2 FQNEAQ (reference sequence). V was pared by 5 bases and J by 8 bases, with 22 bases between. The CDR3 here is CASSKGDELHRDEQFF. CDR3 nucleotide sequence: TGTGCCAGCAGCAAAGGGGATGAGCTGCACAGGGATGAGCAGTTCTTC. Full variable domain (rest looked up from reference TRBV7-9 and TRBJ2-1): DTGVSQNPRHKITKRGQNVTFRCDPISEHNRLYWYRQTLGQGPEFLTYFQNEAQLEKSRLLSDRFSAERPKGSFSTLEIQRTEQGDSAMYLCASSKGDELHRDEQFFGPGTRLTVL.

The gene calls are TRBV20-1 and TRBJ1-6; D uncertain. Trimming removed 6 bases from V and 9 bases from J, with 15 bases in between. Germline V gene sequence: CDR1 DFQATT, CDR2 SNEGSKA (reference sequence). This CDR3 comprises 13 residues. CDR3 in DNA: TGCAGTGCCACCCCCCGAAGTCCTTCACCCCTCCACTTT. Its protein is CSATPRSPSPLHF.

The chain has TRBV27 and TRBJ1-4; D perhaps matches TRBD1 (5 bases). The V gene's germline CDR1 is MNHEY and CDR2 SMNVEV (reference sequence). The germline V and J ends were trimmed by 6 bases and 11 bases, with 19 bases remaining between them. This CDR3 comprises 14 residues. CDR3 coding DNA: TGTGCCAGCAGGGGGACGGCTGGGAGTGCCAAACTGTTTTTT. Translating it yields CASRGTAGSAKLFF.

The V call is TRBV4-1, the J call TRBJ1-1; the D gene is possibly TRBD1 (5 bases). Germline V CDR1 and CDR2: MGHRA, YSYEKL. V lost 3 bases and J lost 6, with 17 bases in between. This CDR3 contains 15 residues. Here the CDR3 reads CASSQPGRGRPEAFF. Written as DNA, the CDR3 is TGCGCCAGCAGCCAGCCGGGAAGGGGTCGACCTGAAGCTTTCTTT.

This clonotype is judged large. V and J are TRBV6-1 and TRBJ2-7, with 10 bases matching TRBD1. V was pared by 6 bases and J by 5 bases, with 7 bases of the junction left unmatched. Germline CDR1 and CDR2: MNHNS and SASEGT. The CDR3 runs 14 residues. In nucleotides, the CDR3 is TGTGCCAGCAGAAGACAGGGGGCGCAGGACGAGCAGTACTTC. Translating gives CASRRQGAQDEQYF.

This clonotype was picked up a small number of times. This rearrangement joins TRBV7-6 to TRBJ2-7; 9 nucleotides match TRBD1. The germline V gene encodes CDR1 SGHVS and CDR2 FNYEAQ. The CDR3 consists of 12 residues. Trimming at V came to 5 bases and at J to 10 bases, leaving 6 bases not matched to a gene. The CDR3 DNA sequence: TGTGCCAGCAGCCCGCGGACAGGGGTCCAGTACTTC. It specifies CASSPRTGVQYF. The full variable domain, completed using reference TRBV7-6 and TRBJ2-7, is GAGVSQSPRYKVTKRGQDVALRCDPISGHVSLYWYRQALGQGPEFLTYFNYEAQQDKSGLPNDRFSAERPEGSISTLTIQRTEQRDSAMYRCASSPRTGVQYFGPGTRLTVT.